This is a list of T cell receptor beta chains from one sample in a study of blood T cell repertoires in COVID-19. The assay was immunoSEQ multiplex PCR, and TCRdb's table has in-frame clones only and misses some. The repertoire holds about 91,000 clones, with over 70% as singletons. Material for sequencing was peripheral blood. These TCRs come from a woman aged 80 or over with acute or convalescent COVID-19. Both conserved end residues are part of each CDR3. The order of the fields is clone size, D gene, V gene, J gene, CDR3 length, CDR3 DNA, CDR3 protein. The D gene is left open where the match is weak. Only part of the rows carry a size: once, few, many, or a class if the clone is expanded.

>.|TRBD1|TRBV5-1|TRBJ2-5|15
TGCGCCAGCAGCGATGGACAGGGGGCGGGAGAGACCCAGTACTTC
CASSDGQGAGETQYF
>.|TRBD2|TRBV7-2|TRBJ2-2|15
TGTGCCAGCAGCTTCCTAGCGGCGAACACCGGGGAGCTGTTTTTT
CASSFLAANTGELFF
>few|TRBD1|TRBV29-1|TRBJ1-3|15
TGCAGCGTTGAACGACCGGGACAGGGCCGAAACACCATATATTTT
CSVERPGQGRNTIYF
>.|TRBD2|TRBV18|TRBJ2-1|16
TGTGCCAGCTCACTTAGCGGGAGGGCCAGTTCCAATGAGCAGTTCTTC
CASSLSGRASSNEQFF
>.|.|TRBV7-2|TRBJ2-3|14
TGTGCCAGCAGCTTAGCTGGGCTGGCAGATACGCAGTATTTT
CASSLAGLADTQYF
>.|TRBD2|TRBV3-1/TRBV3-2|TRBJ2-3|16
TGTGCCAGCAGCCAAGAGGCGCTAGCGGGAGGGGATACGCAGTATTTT
CASSQEALAGGDTQYF
>.|.|TRBV9|TRBJ2-4|13
TGTGCCAGCAGCGTAGGGGGCATGGACATTCAGTACTTC
CASSVGGMDIQYF
>.|.|TRBV5-1|TRBJ2-1|18
TGCGCCAGCAGCTTGAGGGCCTTTGTGGACTTCTACTACAATGAGCAGTTCTTC
CASSLRAFVDFYYNEQFF
>.|.|TRBV3-1/TRBV3-2|TRBJ2-7|15
TGTGCCAGCAGCCAGGATCGACCGGGATCCTACGAGCAGTACTTC
CASSQDRPGSYEQYF
>few|.|TRBV2|TRBJ1-5|14
TGTGCCAGCAGTCCCACGTCGGGGGTTCAGCCCCAGCATTTT
CASSPTSGVQPQHF
>.|.|TRBV18|TRBJ1-1|16
TGTGCCAGCTCACCGCGGGTCGGAGGGCAGAACACTGAAGCTTTCTTT
CASSPRVGGQNTEAFF
>.|TRBD1|TRBV28|TRBJ2-2|15
TGTGCCAGCAGTACAGGGGTATTGGTCATCGGGGAGCTGTTTTTT
CASSTGVLVIGELFF
>.|.|TRBV5-1|TRBJ2-3|14
TGCGCCAGCAGCCCCGGGTCGGGGGAGGATACGCAGTATTTT
CASSPGSGEDTQYF
>.|.|TRBV28|TRBJ1-4|16
TGTGCCAGCAGTCCAAGCTACAGGGATACTAATGAAAAACTGTTTTTT
CASSPSYRDTNEKLFF
>.|.|TRBV7-6|TRBJ2-3|12
TGTGCCAGCAGCTTAACCAGGGATACGCAGTATTTT
CASSLTRDTQYF
>.|.|TRBV7-2|TRBJ2-1|16
TGTGCCAGCAGCTTACCCCAGGTCTTATCAGGGCGATGGCAGTTCTTC
CASSLPQVLSGRWQFF
>.|TRBD1|TRBV14|TRBJ1-2|17
TGTGCCAGCAGCCAAGATTTCTTGGACAGGTGGGGCTATGGCTACACCTTC
CASSQDFLDRWGYGYTF
>few|.|TRBV3-1/TRBV3-2|TRBJ1-5|16
TGTGCCAGCAGCCAGGGAGGAAGTCGCGGGGATCAGCCCCAGCATTTT
CASSQGGSRGDQPQHF
>.|.|TRBV19|TRBJ1-4|15
TGTGCCAGTAGCTCCCTAGGGGCTGTTAATGAAAAACTGTTTTTT
CASSSLGAVNEKLFF
>.|.|TRBV11-2|TRBJ2-3|16
TGTGCCAGCAGCTTAGGGGGACTTCCCCACACAGATACGCAGTATTTT
CASSLGGLPHTDTQYF
>.|.|TRBV28|TRBJ1-4|14
TGTGCCAGCAGTTTCGGGACAACTAATGAAAAACTGTTTTTT
CASSFGTTNEKLFF
>.|.|TRBV3-1/TRBV3-2|TRBJ2-5|15
TGTGCCAGCAGCCAAGTAGACAGGTACCAAGAGACCCAGTACTTC
CASSQVDRYQETQYF
>.|TRBD2|TRBV3-1/TRBV3-2|TRBJ2-1|15
TGTGCCAGCAGCCTTACTAGCGGCGCCTACAATGAGCAGTTCTTC
CASSLTSGAYNEQFF
>.|.|TRBV30|TRBJ1-5|14
TGTGCCTGGAGTGTAAGAGGGAACCTCCAGCCCCAGCATTTT
CAWSVRGNLQPQHF
>few|.|TRBV5-1|TRBJ2-2|15
TGCGCCAGCAGCTTGGGTAACTCCGGCACCGGGGAGCTGTTTTTT
CASSLGNSGTGELFF
>.|TRBD1|TRBV7-9|TRBJ1-6|15
TGTGCCAGCAGCCCCAGACAGGGTGGCAATTCACCCCTCCACTTT
CASSPRQGGNSPLHF
>.|TRBD1|TRBV4-2|TRBJ1-2|15
TGTGCCAGCAGCCCAAATCAGGGGGCTGAATATGGCTACACCTTC
CASSPNQGAEYGYTF
>.|TRBD1|TRBV24-1|TRBJ1-4|17
TGTGCCACCAGTGATGGGGGACAGGGGGTCTTTGGTGAAAAACTGTTTTTT
CATSDGGQGVFGEKLFF
>.|TRBD2|TRBV6-2/TRBV6-3|TRBJ2-1|16
TGTGCCAGCAGTTACGCCCTGCGGGGGGGCTTCAATGAGCAGTTCTTC
CASSYALRGGFNEQFF
>many|TRBD2|TRBV2|TRBJ2-3|16
TGTGCCAGCAGTGACTACCGGGACTACTCCACAGATACGCAGTATTTT
CASSDYRDYSTDTQYF
>few|.|TRBV5-6|TRBJ2-6|15
TGTGCCAGCAGCGGGTCGGGAACTGGGGCCAACGTCCTGACTTTC
CASSGSGTGANVLTF
>.|TRBD1|TRBV5-5|TRBJ2-1|15
TGTGCCAGCAGCTTAGGACAGGGCCCGTGGAATGAGCAGTTCTTC
CASSLGQGPWNEQFF
>.|TRBD1|TRBV7-9|TRBJ1-2|14
TGTGCCAGCAGCTTTGGGACAGGGGCTGATGGCTACACCTTC
CASSFGTGADGYTF
>.|.|TRBV21-1|TRBJ2-7|16
TGTGCCAGCAGCAATCTCCCAGCCCAGACTCCTTACGAGCAGTACTTC
CASSNLPAQTPYEQYF
>.|TRBD1|TRBV29-1|TRBJ2-7|13
TGCAGCGTTGAAGATACAGGGGGCCGAGAGCAGTACTTC
CSVEDTGGREQYF
>.|.|TRBV30|TRBJ1-1|12
TGTGCCTGGGACAGGTTGAACACTGAAGCTTTCTTT
CAWDRLNTEAFF
>.|TRBD1|TRBV6-5|TRBJ2-7|13
TGTGCCAGCGGGACAGGGGCCGGGGGGGAGCAGTACTTC
CASGTGAGGEQYF
>few|.|TRBV2|TRBJ1-5|13
TGTGCCAGCAGTTACAGGGAGAATCAGCCCCAGCATTTT
CASSYRENQPQHF
>.|.|TRBV7-2|TRBJ1-1|12
TGTGCCAGCAGCTTACCAACATCTGAAGCTTTCTTT
CASSLPTSEAFF
>.|TRBD2|TRBV4-3|TRBJ2-3|17
TGCGCCAGCAGCCAAGGGGCGACTAGCGGGTACACAGATACGCAGTATTTT
CASSQGATSGYTDTQYF
>.|.|TRBV10-3|TRBJ2-1|14
TGTGCCATCAGTGCAGGGTGGGGAGGCAATGAGCAGTTCTTC
CAISAGWGGNEQFF
>.|TRBD2|TRBV10-3|TRBJ2-7|18
TGTGCCATCAGAGATGGGACTAGCGGGGAATATTCGGCGTACGAGCAGTACTTC
CAIRDGTSGEYSAYEQYF
>few|.|TRBV30|TRBJ1-2|14
TGTGCCTGGAGTCCAGGGCAGTCCAACTATGGCTACACCTTC
CAWSPGQSNYGYTF
>.|TRBD1|TRBV2|TRBJ2-1|13
TGTGCCAGCAGTGGGACAGGGGGCTATGAGCAGTTCTTC
CASSGTGGYEQFF
>.|TRBD2|TRBV15|TRBJ2-3|16
TGTGCCACCAGCAGGCGGGTCGCGGGAGGGGTAGATACGCAGTATTTT
CATSRRVAGGVDTQYF
>.|TRBD2|TRBV7-3|TRBJ2-5|14
TGTGCCAGCAGCTTGGGGGGGAGCCAAGAGACCCAGTACTTC
CASSLGGSQETQYF
>.|TRBD1|TRBV6-5|TRBJ1-2|15
TGTGCCAGCAGTTGGGCAGACAGGGCTGGCTATGGCTACACCTTC
CASSWADRAGYGYTF
>.|.|TRBV20-1|TRBJ1-2|10
TGCAGTGCAGCGGGACAAGGCTACACCTTC
CSAAGQGYTF